This TCR beta chain was identified during a study of blood T cells in healthy people across ages. This CDR3 region has 16 residues. Germline loops: CDR1 LGHDT, CDR2 YNNKEL (reference sequence). A J-beta primer mix and a sample-barcoded 5' primer were used in a second PCR of about 7 to 12 cycles. Each CDR3 protein gets one entry after TCRdb re-called the 5' RACE reads with MiXCR. The table has some 760,000 distinct CDR3 sequences, 25% seen once. This sample also appeared in a second study, on T cells of mothers and their children.

This chain links TRBV3-1 with TRBJ2-5; 7 bases are shared with TRBD2. The last part of the DNA fits TRBJ2-1 better; the J call may be wrong. Specimen: blood. This TCR was sampled from a boy between 10 and 17 years old in good health. The CDR3 nucleotides read TGTGCCAGCAGCCAAGATGTCGCGGGAGTGTACAATGAGCAGTTCTTC. It specifies CASSQDVAGVYNEQFF.